The entry below gives a single T cell receptor (beta chain) sequence along with its context. Its antigen is as yet unknown. Profiled with immunoSEQ multiplex PCR; TCRdb holds only in-frame clones, not every one. The top ten hold approximately 1.5% of the sample, which has more than 70,000 clones, 70% to 90% seen once. This entry comes from a study of T cell responses to AZD1222 COVID-19 vaccine. Study as a whole: Second doses at about 4 or about 12 weeks were pooled.

The CDR3 is 15 amino acids. CDR1 and CDR2 from the germline V gene are SGHTA and FQGTGA. Trimming shortened V by 1 base and J by 8 bases, and 14 bases separated the two germline ends. Study outcomes and limitations: Repertoire collection took place solely once the T cell response had peaked. Clonal diversity may have been underestimated in mostly white British donors. The number of AZD1222 recipients seropositive at baseline was only 5 to 7.

The source material was peripheral blood, sampled on day 0 of AZD1222 vaccination. The receptor was derived from an adult in good health. J is TRBJ2-2 and V is TRBV7-3, with a weak D call TRBD1 (5 bases). The CDR3 loop reads CASSLSRLGQGELFF. The DNA for the CDR3 is TGTGCCAGCAGCTTAAGTCGGTTGGGGCAGGGGGAGCTGTTTTTT.